The clone carrying this T cell receptor beta chain was seen once. This entry belongs to a study of radiation and T cells in renal cell carcinoma. Sequencing used immunoSEQ multiplex PCR; TCRdb keeps in-frame clones, though not all of them. Of 25,000 to 30,000 clones in the sample, over 70% are singletons; the top ten hold roughly 30%. This CDR3 spans 15 amino acids. Trimming removed 5 bases from V and 11 bases from J; junction bases left unmatched: 6. Germline V gives CDR1 MNHEY, CDR2 SVGAGI. The time point denotes: blood 2 weeks post-SBRT. Treatment of the sample: 15 Gy SBRT to primary tumor, nephrectomy 4 weeks later.

The clonotype comes from a man aged 55 to 70 with renal cell carcinoma. The material was blood, obtained from a patient whose treatment included radiotherapy and nephrectomy. This chain uses TRBV6-5 with TRBJ2-1; TRBD2 matches at 16 bases. The CDR3 nucleotides read TGTGCCAGCAGTCCTGGGACTAGCGGGAGGGTCAAGCAGTTCTTC. It encodes CASSPGTSGRVKQFF.